These T cell receptor beta chains were read from a single sample in a study of cytomegalovirus exposure and HLA in healthy donors. Sequencing used immunoSEQ multiplex PCR; TCRdb keeps in-frame clones, though not all of them. The sample holds some 72,000 clones. The sequenced material came from PBMCs. These receptors were collected from a man aged 40-50 years in good health and CMV-seronegative. CDR3s include the opening cysteine and the closing phenylalanine or tryptophan. D genes are given only for firm matches.

d_call: TRBD1; v_call: TRBV29-1; j_call: TRBJ2-1; cdr3_aa: CSVRQGVNEQFF; cdr3_nt: TGCAGCGTACGACAGGGGGTTAATGAGCAGTTCTTC
d_call: TRBD2; v_call: TRBV6-4; j_call: TRBJ2-1; cdr3_aa: CASSYGGAGNEQFF; cdr3_nt: TGTGCCAGCAGTTACGGGGGGGCCGGCAATGAGCAGTTCTTC
d_call: -; v_call: TRBV18; j_call: TRBJ2-3; cdr3_aa: CASSRTLDPSTDTQYF; cdr3_nt: TGTGCCAGCTCACGGACACTCGATCCTAGCACAGATACGCAGTATTTT
d_call: -; v_call: TRBV7-9; j_call: TRBJ2-3; cdr3_aa: CASSLTRGPTDTQYF; cdr3_nt: TGTGCCAGCAGCCTGACTAGGGGGCCCACAGATACGCAGTATTTT
d_call: TRBD2; v_call: TRBV27; j_call: TRBJ2-7; cdr3_aa: CASIGGSLFYEQYF; cdr3_nt: TGTGCCAGCATTGGCGGGAGTCTATTCTACGAGCAGTACTTC
d_call: TRBD1; v_call: TRBV5-8; j_call: TRBJ1-2; cdr3_aa: CASSLRDRIWSGYTF; cdr3_nt: TGTGCCAGCAGCTTACGGGACAGAATCTGGTCTGGCTACACCTTC
d_call: TRBD1; v_call: TRBV19; j_call: TRBJ1-1; cdr3_aa: CASRTGTGMENTEAFF; cdr3_nt: TGTGCCAGTAGGACCGGGACAGGGATGGAAAACACTGAAGCTTTCTTT
d_call: -; v_call: TRBV7-9; j_call: TRBJ2-3; cdr3_aa: CASSWTLVGGLGTDTQYF; cdr3_nt: TGTGCCAGCAGCTGGACACTCGTCGGGGGTCTCGGTACAGATACGCAGTATTTT
d_call: -; v_call: TRBV15; j_call: TRBJ2-3; cdr3_aa: CATSRDGSPDTQYF; cdr3_nt: TGTGCCACCAGCAGAGATGGCTCCCCAGATACGCAGTATTTT
d_call: TRBD1; v_call: TRBV27; j_call: TRBJ1-2; cdr3_aa: CASSPTGQGGGYTF; cdr3_nt: TGTGCCAGCAGTCCAACGGGACAGGGCGGGGGCTACACCTTC
d_call: -; v_call: TRBV2; j_call: TRBJ2-3; cdr3_aa: CASSDRFAAQYF; cdr3_nt: TGTGCCAGCAGTGACAGGTTCGCAGCGCAGTATTTT
d_call: -; v_call: TRBV27; j_call: TRBJ1-5; cdr3_aa: CASSSQGTMGYSNQPQHF; cdr3_nt: TGTGCCAGCAGTTCGCAAGGGACAATGGGCTATAGCAATCAGCCCCAGCATTTT
d_call: TRBD2; v_call: TRBV5-1; j_call: TRBJ2-1; cdr3_aa: CASTLLGTSSYNEQFF; cdr3_nt: TGCGCCAGCACTCTGCTCGGGACTAGCAGCTACAATGAGCAGTTCTTC
d_call: -; v_call: TRBV5-1; j_call: TRBJ1-2; cdr3_aa: CASSSRGNYGYTF; cdr3_nt: TGCGCCAGCAGCTCTCGAGGGAACTATGGCTACACCTTC
d_call: -; v_call: TRBV7-8; j_call: TRBJ2-5; cdr3_aa: CASCNGVQETQYF; cdr3_nt: TGTGCCAGCTGCAACGGGGTCCAAGAGACCCAGTACTTC
d_call: -; v_call: TRBV5-1; j_call: TRBJ1-1; cdr3_aa: CASARTTGGTEAFF; cdr3_nt: TGCGCCAGCGCTCGGACGACGGGAGGCACTGAAGCTTTCTTT
d_call: TRBD1; v_call: TRBV2; j_call: TRBJ2-7; cdr3_aa: CASKLGRDRGLYEQYF; cdr3_nt: TGTGCCAGCAAGCTCGGCCGGGACAGGGGGCTGTACGAGCAGTACTTC
d_call: TRBD2; v_call: TRBV5-6; j_call: TRBJ2-7; cdr3_aa: CASSIPGGDSLEQYF; cdr3_nt: TGTGCCAGCAGCATTCCGGGGGGGGACTCCCTCGAGCAGTACTTC
d_call: TRBD2; v_call: TRBV28; j_call: TRBJ2-7; cdr3_aa: CASSSIAGGAYEQYF; cdr3_nt: TGTGCCAGCAGTTCCATAGCGGGAGGGGCCTACGAGCAGTACTTC
d_call: -; v_call: TRBV30; j_call: TRBJ2-3; cdr3_aa: CAWSGADFTDTQYF; cdr3_nt: TGTGCCTGGAGCGGAGCGGATTTCACAGATACGCAGTATTTT
d_call: -; v_call: TRBV4-3; j_call: TRBJ1-1; cdr3_aa: CASSHLGGMNTEAFF; cdr3_nt: TGCGCCAGCAGCCATCTCGGGGGGATGAACACTGAAGCTTTCTTT
d_call: TRBD2; v_call: TRBV28; j_call: TRBJ2-6; cdr3_aa: CASSPGTSGRAVVVSTGANVLTF; cdr3_nt: TGTGCCAGCAGTCCCGGGACTAGCGGGAGGGCCGTGGTAGTTAGTACTGGGGCCAACGTCCTGACTTTC
d_call: TRBD1; v_call: TRBV29-1; j_call: TRBJ1-1; cdr3_aa: CSGNRGGMGTEAFF; cdr3_nt: TGCAGCGGGAACCGAGGGGGCATGGGCACTGAAGCTTTCTTT
d_call: TRBD1; v_call: TRBV5-1; j_call: TRBJ2-1; cdr3_aa: CASSLTGVSYNEQFF; cdr3_nt: TGCGCCAGCAGCTTGACAGGGGTCTCCTACAATGAGCAGTTCTTC
d_call: -; v_call: TRBV10-3; j_call: TRBJ1-1; cdr3_aa: CAIRGSANTEAFF; cdr3_nt: TGTGCCATCAGGGGCTCTGCGAACACTGAAGCTTTCTTT
d_call: -; v_call: TRBV7-2; j_call: TRBJ1-2; cdr3_aa: CASSSAPLGRGFDGYTF; cdr3_nt: TGTGCCAGCAGCTCAGCCCCACTTGGTAGAGGGTTTGATGGCTACACCTTC
d_call: -; v_call: TRBV5-1; j_call: TRBJ1-2; cdr3_aa: CASSSQNYGYTF; cdr3_nt: TGCGCCAGCAGCTCCCAGAACTATGGCTACACCTTC
d_call: -; v_call: TRBV2; j_call: TRBJ2-7; cdr3_aa: CASTPRDRSSYEQYF; cdr3_nt: TGTGCCAGCACTCCTAGAGACAGAAGCTCCTACGAGCAGTACTTC
d_call: -; v_call: TRBV4-2; j_call: TRBJ1-5; cdr3_aa: CASSRNLGRDQPQHF; cdr3_nt: TGTGCCAGCAGCCGTAACCTTGGGCGGGATCAGCCCCAGCATTTT
d_call: -; v_call: TRBV7-6; j_call: TRBJ2-2; cdr3_aa: CASRMMTEKELFF; cdr3_nt: TGTGCCAGCAGGATGATGACTGAAAAGGAGCTGTTTTTT
d_call: -; v_call: TRBV5-8; j_call: TRBJ1-3; cdr3_aa: CASRLPGISGNTIYF; cdr3_nt: TGTGCCAGCAGACTTCCGGGAATCTCTGGAAACACCATATATTTT